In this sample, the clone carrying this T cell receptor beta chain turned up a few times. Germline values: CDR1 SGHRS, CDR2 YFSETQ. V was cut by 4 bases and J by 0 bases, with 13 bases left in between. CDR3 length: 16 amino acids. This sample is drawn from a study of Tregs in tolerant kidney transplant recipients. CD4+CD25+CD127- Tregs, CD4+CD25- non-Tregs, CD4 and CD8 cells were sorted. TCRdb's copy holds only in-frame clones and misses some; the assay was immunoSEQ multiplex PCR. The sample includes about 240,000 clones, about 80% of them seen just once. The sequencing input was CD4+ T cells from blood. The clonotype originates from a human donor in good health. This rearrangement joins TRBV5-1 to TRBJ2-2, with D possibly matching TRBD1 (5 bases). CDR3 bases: TGCGCCAGCAGCCCAGAGACAGCCGCGAACACCGGGGAGCTGTTTTTT. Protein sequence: CASSPETAANTGELFF.